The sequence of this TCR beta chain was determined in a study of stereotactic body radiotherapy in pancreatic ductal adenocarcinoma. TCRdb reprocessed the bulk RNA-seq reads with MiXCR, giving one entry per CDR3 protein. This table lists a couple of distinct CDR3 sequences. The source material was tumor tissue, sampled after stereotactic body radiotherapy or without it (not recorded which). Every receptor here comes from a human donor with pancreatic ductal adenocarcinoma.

CDR3 in amino acids: CASGPQGFYGYTF. The CDR3 DNA reads TGTGCTAGTGGTCCCCAGGGTTTCTATGGCTACACCTTC. The chain joins TRBV12-5 to TRBJ1-2, with a possible D match to TRBD1 (5 bases). The CDR3 totals 13 residues. Trimming removed 5 bases at V and 4 bases at J, with 11 bases between. In germline, CDR1 is LGHNT, CDR2 FRNRAP.